A selection of T cell receptor beta chains follows, all from one sample in a study of cytomegalovirus exposure and HLA in healthy donors. Clones were sequenced by immunoSEQ multiplex PCR, and TCRdb holds only the in-frame ones, with some missing. The repertoire holds around 90,000 clones, with about 80% as singletons. The specimen sequenced was PBMCs. The receptors come from a human donor in good health. CDR3s include the opening cysteine and the closing phenylalanine or tryptophan. D genes are given only for firm matches.

V	D	J	CDR3
TRBV7-9	.	TRBJ2-2	CASSPSGGKNTGELFF
TRBV7-3	TRBD2	TRBJ2-3	CASSLRSGITDTQYF
TRBV30	.	TRBJ1-3	CAWSVRRLSGNTIYF
TRBV27	.	TRBJ1-2	CASSVRGASYGYTF
TRBV28	TRBD1	TRBJ2-7	CASSLGGSDRATYEQYF
TRBV5-4	TRBD1	TRBJ1-2	CTLEGQGSDGYTF
TRBV25-1	.	TRBJ2-7	CASSRGLGTYEQYF
TRBV7-9	TRBD1	TRBJ2-3	CASSNGQGVTDTQYF
TRBV10-3	.	.	CAISSPAYEQYF
TRBV27	.	TRBJ2-7	CASSFSRGMNYEQYF
TRBV28	.	TRBJ2-1	CASRSWGAVGYNEQFF
TRBV15	.	TRBJ2-7	CATSRARSSYEQYF
TRBV4-2	.	TRBJ1-1	CASSQVGGTEAFF